The 5 T cell receptor beta chains presented below share a single source sample, sequenced in a study of naive and memory T cell subsets. Both TRBC1 and TRBC2 were covered by a beta constant-region primer of two equimolar oligonucleotides. TCRdb passed the UMI-ligation and nested PCR reads through MiXCR, listing each CDR3 protein once. The table lists under 150,000 distinct CDR3 sequences, approximately 17% of them singletons. The specimen sequenced was naive CD4+ T cells from blood. The receptors here all came from a human donor in good health.

There are a few counts of this clonotype. This rearrangement joins TRBV20-1 to TRBJ1-1; 11 bases are a match to TRBD1. Germline CDR1 is DFQATT and CDR2 is SNEGSKA (reference sequence). The CDR3 loop spans 16 amino acids. With 5 bases clipped from V and 7 bases from J, the junction kept 15 bases outside the gene matches. The CDR3 here is CSAPDRGRPSEREAFF. The CDR3 nucleotides are TGCAGTGCTCCGGACAGGGGGCGACCCAGTGAGCGTGAAGCTTTCTTT.

This clonotype was observed a few times. The chain employs TRBV14 and TRBJ2-7; 10 positions match TRBD1. Germline CDR1 reads SGHDN; CDR2 reads FVKESK. V was pared by 4 bases and J by 4 bases, with 7 bases of the junction left unmatched. The CDR3 length is 15 residues. CDR3 nucleotides: TGTGCCAGCAGCCGAGGGACAGGGGTATGGTACGAGCAGTACTTC. It translates to CASSRGTGVWYEQYF.

CDR3: CASSQRVLQETQYF. The CDR3 nucleotides are TGTGCCAGCAGCCAGAGGGTCCTCCAAGAGACCCAGTACTTC. The genes are TRBV11-2 and TRBJ2-5; D possibly corresponds to TRBD2 (5 bases). V lost 5 bases, J lost 1 base, and 11 bases lay in between. The CDR3 runs 14 residues. The V gene's germline CDR1 is SGHAT and CDR2 FQNNGV. Looking up the rest from reference TRBV11-2 and TRBJ2-5 gives the full variable domain: EAGVAQSPRYKIIEKRQSVAFWCNPISGHATLYWYQQILGQGPKLLIQFQNNGVVDDSQLPKDRFSAERLKGVDSTLKIQPAKLEDSAVYLCASSQRVLQETQYFGPGTRLLVL.

Only a few counts were recorded for this clonotype. This rearrangement joins TRBV5-1 to TRBJ2-1; TRBD2 agrees at 8 bases. With V trimmed by 0 bases and J by 9 bases, 8 bases remained unmatched. CDR3 size: 15 residues. Germline CDR1 is SGHRS and CDR2 is YFSETQ. Written as DNA, the CDR3 is TGCGCCAGCAGCTTGGGACCACTAGCGGAGACTGAGCAGTTCTTC. This sequence encodes CASSLGPLAETEQFF.

This clonotype has a count of ten or more. This chain joins TRBV18 and TRBJ2-7; D is perhaps TRBD1 or TRBD2 (6 bases each). Germline lookup yields CDR1 KGHSH and CDR2 LQKENI. The CDR3 has 14 residues. Between the trimmed V and J ends, which lost 1 base and 0 bases, there was a span of 7 bases. CDR3 in DNA: TGTGCCAGCTCACCACAGGGGGGCTCCTACGAGCAGTACTTC. This codes for CASSPQGGSYEQYF.